This passage covers 25 T cell receptor beta chains from one sample sequenced in a study of breast tumors, draining lymph nodes, adjacent tissues. TCRdb re-derived calls from the multiplex PCR reads in MiXCR, one entry per CDR3 protein. The sample lists over 100,000 distinct CDR3 sequences, around 22% occurring once. The lymph nodes were axillary draining lymph nodes from breast cancer patients. The source material was axillary lymph node tissue. These receptors were obtained from a female donor with breast cancer. Some clones in this sample may be carry-over from other donors' samples.

This clonotype was found a few times. Germline and junction disagree at one end, which may indicate a read error. The chain carries TRBV9 and TRBJ2-1; no clear D. The CDR3 length is 14 residues. Germline V gene lookup returns CDR1 SGDLS and CDR2 YYNGEE. For the CDR3, the DNA is TGTGCCAGCAGCGTAGAGGCAGTTAACAATGAGCAGCTCTTC. Residues: CASSVEAVNNEQLF.

This clonotype was recorded at least ten times. The chain employs TRBV3-1 and TRBJ2-7, with 9 positions matching TRBD2. This CDR3 has 16 amino acids. Germline CDR1 and CDR2: LGHDT and YNNKEL (reference sequence). V gave up 1 base and J gave up 6 bases; unmatched junction bases: 10. The DNA of the CDR3 is TGTGCCAGCAGCCAAGGGGCGGGAGGGGGGTTTGGCGAGCAGTACTTC. Protein product: CASSQGAGGGFGEQYF.

The chain combines TRBV5-1 with TRBJ2-3; tentative D call: TRBD2 (6 bases). V shed 4 bases and J shed 0 bases, with 15 bases lying between them. Germline V gives CDR1 SGHRS, CDR2 YFSETQ. The CDR3 has 16 residues. The CDR3 protein is CASSPGSGASTDTQYF. The CDR3 coding sequence is TGCGCCAGCAGCCCGGGTAGCGGAGCCAGCACAGATACGCAGTATTTT.

This clonotype was seen ten or more times. The J gene is TRBJ2-2, the V gene TRBV19; 9 positions match TRBD2. V lost 6 bases and J lost 3; bases outside the gene matches: 17. The germline gives CDR1 LNHDA, CDR2 SQIVND (reference sequence). The CDR3 runs 19 residues. Written as DNA, the CDR3 is TGTGCCAGTAGAGGACTGAGGGTAGCGGGAGTGCGGTACACCGGGGAGCTGTTTTTT. This sequence encodes CASRGLRVAGVRYTGELFF.

V and J are TRBV5-4 and TRBJ2-2; 9 bases fit TRBD2. V shed 5 bases and J 7 bases; nucleotides not matched to a gene: 12. The length of the CDR3 is 16 residues. Per the germline V gene, CDR1 is SGHNT and CDR2 is YYREEE (reference sequence). This CDR3 reads CASSGNSGRRGGELFF. In nucleotides, the CDR3 is TGTGCCAGCAGTGGTAATAGCGGGAGACGTGGCGGGGAGCTGTTTTTT. Complete variable domain (other parts from reference TRBV5-4 and TRBJ2-2): ETGVTQSPTHLIKTRGQQVTLRCSSQSGHNTVSWYQQALGQGPQFIFQYYREEENGRGNFPPRFSGLQFPNYSSELNVNALELDDSALYLCASSGNSGRRGGELFFGEGSRLTVL.

The gene calls are TRBV28 and TRBJ2-3; D is ambiguous. The V end was cut by 7 bases, the J end by 3 bases, with 14 bases between. The CDR3 length is 14 residues. Germline CDR1 reads MDHEN; CDR2 reads SYDVKM. The chain's CDR3 is CASTSGPLTDTQYF. The DNA for the CDR3 is TGTGCCAGCACCTCCGGCCCGTTGACAGATACGCAGTATTTT.

In its sample, this clonotype was seen many times. The chain is built from TRBV19 and TRBJ1-5; 7 bases fit TRBD1. Germline CDR1 reads LNHDA; CDR2 reads SQIVND (reference sequence). The CDR3 totals 16 residues. V shed 7 bases, J shed 4 bases, and the junction held 13 bases outside the gene matches. The CDR3 DNA reads TGTGCCAGTACCCCTCGCCGGACAGGCGGTAATCAGCCCCAGCATTTT. Amino acid sequence: CASTPRRTGGNQPQHF. Using reference TRBV19 and TRBJ1-5 for the parts outside the CDR3, the full variable domain is DGGITQSPKYLFRKEGQNVTLSCEQNLNHDAMYWYRQDPGQGLRLIYYSQIVNDFQKGDIAEGYSVSREKKESFPLTVTSAQKNPTAFYLCASTPRRTGGNQPQHFGDGTRLSIL.

This clonotype occurred many times. The chain has TRBV5-8 and TRBJ2-5, with TRBD1 as a possible D gene (10 bases). The CDR3 loop spans 19 amino acids. The V end lost 3 bases, the J end lost 5 bases, and 29 bases lay between the germline ends. Per the germline V gene, CDR1 is SGHTS and CDR2 is YDEGEE. CDR3 sequence: CASSYPGQGFQREDETQYF. CDR3 bases: TGTGCCAGCAGCTATCCGGGACAGGGGTTCCAGCGGGAGGATGAGACCCAGTACTTC. Together with reference TRBV5-8 and TRBJ2-5, the CDR3 gives the full variable domain: EAGVTQSPTHLIKTRGQQATLRCSPISGHTSVYWYQQALGLGLQFLLWYDEGEERNRGNFPPRFSGRQFPNYSSELNVNALELEDSALYLCASSYPGQGFQREDETQYFGPGTRLLVL.

V usage is TRBV28 and J usage is TRBJ2-5; D might be TRBD1 (6 bases). Per the germline V gene, CDR1 is MDHEN and CDR2 is SYDVKM. The CDR3 spans 14 residues. V lost 6 bases and J 1 base, leaving 12 bases between the germline ends. CDR3 DNA sequence: TGTGCCAGCAGGCAACAGGGCGTCCAAGAGACCCAGTACTTC. Translated: CASRQQGVQETQYF.

This clonotype was observed many times. The junction does not match germline at one end; this may be a read error. The V call is TRBV12-3 or TRBV12-4, the J call TRBJ1-6; D is undetermined. This CDR3 region has 14 residues. The DNA of the CDR3 is TGTGCCAGCAGATTTACCCAAGGAAATTCACCCCCCCACTTT. This codes for CASRFTQGNSPPHF.

This clonotype was seen repeatedly, ten times or more. The chain links TRBV30 to TRBJ2-7; 10 positions agree with TRBD2. Trimming removed 2 bases from V and 2 bases from J; junction bases left unmatched: 6. CDR1 is GTSNPN, CDR2 SVGIG, per germline (reference sequence). The length of the CDR3 is 15 residues. Written as DNA, the CDR3 is TGTGCCTGGAGTTTGCGGACTAGCGGACCCTACGAGCAGTACTTC. Protein: CAWSLRTSGPYEQYF.

Comments on this clonotype: A much larger clone lies a single base off, so this may be a read error. The chain combines TRBV5-1 with TRBJ2-2; TRBD1 matches 7 bases. Looked up from germline, CDR1 is SGHRS and CDR2 is YFSETQ. The CDR3 is 14 amino acids. Trimming at V came to 8 bases and at J to 7 bases, leaving 11 bases not matched to a gene. The CDR3 region is CASTRDSVDGELFF. The CDR3 coding sequence is TGCGCCAGTACCCGGGACAGCGTAGACGGGGAGCTGTTTTTT.

This clonotype was picked up a small number of times. The rearrangement joins TRBV28 to TRBJ2-7; TRBD1 aligns across 10 bases. Germline values: CDR1 MDHEN, CDR2 SYDVKM. The V segment lost 6 bases and the J segment 4 bases; nucleotides outside the gene matches: 9. CDR3 size: 15 residues. In DNA form, the CDR3 reads TGTGCCAGCAGAAAATCGGGACAGGGGCAATACGAGCAGTACTTC. This translates into CASRKSGQGQYEQYF.

In this sample, this clonotype turned up many times. The rearrangement links TRBV11-2 to TRBJ1-6; tentatively, D is TRBD1 (5 bases). The CDR3 loop spans 14 amino acids. Germline values: CDR1 SGHAT, CDR2 FQNNGV. Trimming shortened V by 5 bases and J by 7 bases, and 12 bases separated the two germline ends. The CDR3 sequence is CASSPRQTNSPLHF. The CDR3, as DNA: TGTGCCAGCAGCCCCAGACAGACGAATTCACCCCTCCACTTT.

A note on this clonotype: The limits of the CDR3 on the DNA are not certain, so only TCRdb's listed CDR3 is given. The rearrangement uses TRBV7-2 and TRBJ1-3. The CDR3 length equals 20 residues, ends included. Germline CDR1 and CDR2: SGHTA and FQGNSA. CDR3 loop: CASSADPSYEQYFGPGTIYF.

The sample holds many counts of this clonotype. The gene calls are TRBV6-5 and TRBJ2-7; 7 nucleotides agree with TRBD1. The germline V gene encodes CDR1 MNHEY and CDR2 SVGAGI. CDR3 length: 15 amino acids. Germline trimming cut 0 bases from V and 5 bases from J; bases unmatched to any gene: 7. The CDR3 here is CASSYSGRGTHEQYF. CDR3 DNA: TGTGCCAGCAGTTACTCGGGCAGGGGGACCCACGAGCAGTACTTC.

This clonotype has ten or more counts. The CDR3 nucleotides read TGTGCCAGCAGTCGGGCCGGGACTAGAGAGCAGTTCTTC. It codes for CASSRAGTREQFF. V usage is TRBV12-3 or TRBV12-4 and J usage is TRBJ2-1; the match to TRBD2 covers 8 bases. The CDR3 is 13 residues long. V lost 5 bases, J lost 10 bases, and 7 bases stayed unmatched.

This clonotype was observed at least ten times. The chain couples TRBV24-1 to TRBJ2-1; TRBD1 might be the D (6 bases). Trimming took off 4 bases at V and 3 bases at J, with 9 bases between the two ends. Germline V gene sequence: CDR1 KGHDR, CDR2 SFDVKD. CDR3 length: 14 residues. Here the CDR3 DNA reads TGTGCCACCAGTGAACGGACAGTCTACAATGAGCAGTTCTTC. Residues: CATSERTVYNEQFF.

This clonotype was detected ten times or more. The rearrangement links TRBV29-1 to TRBJ2-1; a possible D gene is TRBD2 (6 bases). The CDR3 consists of 12 residues. The germline gives CDR1 SQVTM, CDR2 ANQGSEA. V was clipped by 5 bases and J by 4 bases, with 9 bases between them. CDR3 sequence reads: CSVHGLYNEQFF. The CDR3 nucleotides are TGCAGCGTTCACGGACTATACAATGAGCAGTTCTTC.

To note about this clonotype: This sequence may be a read error, since a much larger clone differs from it by one base. The chain combines TRBV11-3 with TRBJ2-1; D is ambiguous. CDR3 length equals 11 residues. The germline V gene has CDR1 SGHNT and CDR2 YENEEA. The V gene lost 6 bases and the J gene lost 11 bases, with 11 bases spanning the gap. Written as DNA, the CDR3 is TGTGCCAGCAGGTCCGCCTATCAGCAGTTCTTC. This codes for CASRSAYQQFF.

This clonotype has ten or more counts. The rearrangement joins TRBV29-1 to TRBJ2-3, with 11 bases that match TRBD1. V lost 0 bases to trimming and J lost 6 bases; unmatched junction nucleotides: 20. This CDR3 has 20 residues. Germline CDR1 reads SQVTM; CDR2 reads ANQGSEA. The CDR3 sequence is CSVEEGTGGLTSGWVDTQYF. The CDR3 DNA reads as TGCAGCGTTGAAGAGGGGACAGGGGGACTAACTAGCGGATGGGTGGATACGCAGTATTTT.

This clonotype was counted at least ten times. The chain carries TRBV7-3 and TRBJ2-1, with 10 bases aligning to TRBD1. After removal of 5 bases from V and 10 bases from J, the junction contained 8 bases not matched to a gene. Looked up from germline, CDR1 is SGHTA and CDR2 is FQGTGA. The CDR3 consists of 14 residues. The CDR3 nucleotides read TGTGCCAGCAGCCAAAGACAGGGGGCAAGAGAGCAGTTCTTC. Protein sequence: CASSQRQGAREQFF. The full variable domain, in which reference TRBV7-3 and TRBJ2-1 provide the parts outside the CDR3, is GAGVSQTPSNKVTEKGKYVELRCDPISGHTALYWYRQSLGQGPEFLIYFQGTGAADDSGLPNDRFFAVRPEGSVSTLKIQRTERGDSAVYLCASSQRQGAREQFFGPGTRLTVL.

A few counts support this clonotype. V gene TRBV28 combines with J gene TRBJ2-7, with D perhaps being TRBD1 or TRBD2 (5 bases each). V lost 7 bases and J lost 3, with 13 bases in between. Germline loops: CDR1 MDHEN, CDR2 SYDVKM. This CDR3 has 13 residues. CDR3 protein: CASIRDGLYEQYF. The DNA for the CDR3 is TGTGCCAGCATCCGGGACGGACTCTACGAGCAGTACTTC.

Ten or more counts support this clonotype. The chain employs TRBV18 and TRBJ2-3, with a weak D call TRBD1 (6 bases). CDR3 length equals 15 residues. Germline V CDR1 and CDR2: KGHSH, LQKENI. Trimming took 8 bases from V and 3 from J, leaving 18 bases between them. In nucleotides, the CDR3 is TGTGCCAGCCGACCACTTACAGGGTTTACAGATACGCAGTATTTT. This gives the protein CASRPLTGFTDTQYF.

This clonotype was counted many times. This chain links TRBV24-1 with TRBJ2-2; 10 bases line up with TRBD2. CDR3 length equals 19 residues. Germline assignment: CDR1 KGHDR and CDR2 SFDVKD. V was clipped by 9 bases and J by 1 base; unmatched bases: 16. For the CDR3, the DNA is TGTGCCACCTCCCCTGGAGGAGCGGGAGGGCCAGGGAACACCGGGGAGCTGTTTTTT. Translated: CATSPGGAGGPGNTGELFF.